What follows are 21 T cell receptor beta chains derived from one specimen sequenced in a study of blood T cells in healthy people across ages. Primed by a sample-barcoded 5' primer and a J-beta primer mix, a second PCR proceeded for about 6 to 11 cycles. TCRdb re-called the 5' RACE reads through MiXCR, storing one row per CDR3 protein. The sample has 500,000 to 700,000 distinct CDR3 sequences, about 28% seen once. Sample: blood. These receptors were collected from a woman aged 80 or over in good health.

V gene TRBV12-5 combines with J gene TRBJ2-3; TRBD2 is a possible D gene (5 bases). Trimming pared 5 bases from V and 4 bases from J, leaving 13 bases between. The CDR3 sequence is 14 residues long. CDR1 LGHNT and CDR2 FRNRAP come from the germline V gene. The CDR3 is CASGISGVADTQYF. The CDR3 region has the DNA TGTGCTAGTGGTATTTCCGGGGTGGCAGATACGCAGTATTTT. The whole variable domain, filled in from reference TRBV12-5 and TRBJ2-3, reads DARVTQTPRHKVTEMGQEVTMRCQPILGHNTVFWYRQTMMQGLELLAYFRNRAPLDDSGMPKDRFSAEMPDATLATLKIQPSEPRDSAVYFCASGISGVADTQYFGPGTRLTVL.

This clonotype was seen repeatedly, ten times or more. The chain is built from TRBV4-2 and TRBJ2-3, with 8 bases lining up with TRBD1. V trimming: 0 bases; J trimming: 4 bases; junction bases outside the gene matches: 3. The CDR3 covers 15 residues. Germline CDR1 is LGHNA and CDR2 is YNFKEQ. The CDR3 reads CASSQDGTGADTQYF. The CDR3 DNA follows: TGTGCCAGCAGCCAAGACGGGACAGGAGCAGATACGCAGTATTTT.

This clonotype was observed a handful of times. A much larger clone lies a single base off, so this may be a read error. The chain employs TRBV7-2 and TRBJ1-2; weak D call: TRBD1 (6 bases). CDR3 size: 14 residues. Trimming shortened V by 5 bases and J by 7 bases, and 17 bases separated the two germline ends. Germline-derived CDR1 and CDR2 are SGHTA and FQGNSA. The CDR3 here is CASSPAQGRGGYTF. CDR3 sequence (DNA): TGTGCCAGCAGCCCGGCTCAGGGGCGGGGTGGCTACACCTTC.

This clonotype was counted many times. The chain combines TRBV5-1 with TRBJ2-1; D is uncertain. Germline CDR1 SGHRS, CDR2 YFSETQ. The ends were cut back, 4 bases at V and 3 bases at J, with 17 bases in the middle. This CDR3 contains 16 residues. The CDR3 reads CASSRSGREDYNEQFF. CDR3 in DNA: TGCGCCAGCAGCCGGAGTGGTAGAGAGGACTACAATGAGCAGTTCTTC.

This clonotype was found many times. The chain joins TRBV3-1 to TRBJ2-7; 8 bases match TRBD2. Germline values: CDR1 LGHDT, CDR2 YNNKEL (reference sequence). This CDR3 comprises 15 residues. Trimming took 1 base from V and 7 from J; bases not matched to a gene: 9. The CDR3, as DNA: TGTGCCAGCAGCCAAGTTTTCGGGGGGGACAATGAGCAGTACTTC. Protein product: CASSQVFGGDNEQYF.

A word on this clonotype: One end of the junction is discordant with germline, which a read error may explain. The V gene is TRBV7-9, the J gene TRBJ1-2; 11 positions agree with TRBD1. CDR1 is SEHNR and CDR2 is FQNEAQ in the germline V gene (reference sequence). This CDR3 has 15 residues. The CDR3, as DNA: TGTGCCAGCGGCTTCTACGGGACAGGGGGTTTTGGCTACACCTTC. Translation: CASGFYGTGGFGYTF.

On this clonotype: One base away lies a much larger clone, so this may be a sequencing read error. This chain links TRBV12-3 or TRBV12-4 with TRBJ2-5, with D perhaps TRBD1 (6 bases). The CDR3 length is 13 residues. V lost 5 bases, J lost 11 bases, and 18 bases lay in between. The CDR3 is CASSPPGDNEQYF. The CDR3 DNA sequence: TGTGCCAGCAGTCCCCCAGGGGATAATGAGCAGTACTTC.

The chain has TRBV28 and TRBJ1-1; no reliable D call. CDR3 length equals 15 residues. The germline V and J ends were trimmed by 6 bases and 0 bases, with 14 bases remaining between them. Germline V gene data show CDR1 as MDHEN and CDR2 as SYDVKM. This chain's CDR3 is CASSSRGNMNTEAFF. The DNA of the CDR3 is TGTGCCAGCAGCTCCCGGGGTAACATGAACACTGAAGCTTTCTTT.

In regard to this clonotype: One base away lies a much larger clone, so this may be a sequencing read error. CDR3: CASKEQGPTGGLFF. DNA of the CDR3: TGTGCCAGCAAGGAACAGGGACCCACCGGGGGGCTGTTTTTT. The chain couples TRBV2 to TRBJ2-2; D is possibly TRBD1 or TRBD2 (6 bases each). The CDR3 consists of 14 residues. Germline CDR1 reads SNHLY; CDR2 reads FYNNEI.

The rearrangement links TRBV27 to TRBJ1-6; 8 bases fit TRBD1. V shed 9 bases and J 7 bases; nucleotides not matched to a gene: 2. The CDR3 length is 12 residues. Germline V lookup: CDR1 MNHEY, CDR2 SMNVEV (reference sequence). The CDR3 loop reads CARRTGNSPLHF. In DNA form, the CDR3 reads TGTGCCAGACGGACAGGGAATTCACCCCTCCACTTT.

This clonotype occurred once. A much larger clone sits a single nucleotide away, making a read error possible. This rearrangement joins TRBV6-5 to TRBJ1-2; maybe TRBD1 (6 bases). The CDR3 consists of 14 residues. Germline V gene data show CDR1 as MNHEY and CDR2 as SVGAGI. The CDR3: CASIRITGSYDYTF. CDR3 bases: TGTGCCAGCATCCGAATTACAGGGTCCTATGACTACACCTTC.

This clonotype was seen only a few times. V is TRBV3-1 and J is TRBJ2-1; possibly TRBD2 for D (6 bases). This CDR3 spans 15 amino acids. The germline V gene encodes CDR1 LGHDT and CDR2 YNNKEL (reference sequence). Trimming took 4 bases from V and 8 from J, leaving 18 bases between them. The CDR3 nucleotides are TGTGCCAGCAGCCCCCGTTTAAGGGGCGGGGATGAGCAGTTCTTC. It encodes CASSPRLRGGDEQFF.

This chain links TRBV5-1 with TRBJ1-1; no clear D gene. The CDR3 consists of 13 residues. Germline CDR1 is SGHRS and CDR2 is YFSETQ. V was shortened by 6 bases and J by 2 bases, with 11 bases between the two germline ends. The CDR3 spells CASTNVANTEAFF. In DNA form, the CDR3 reads TGCGCCAGCACCAACGTGGCCAACACTGAAGCTTTCTTT.

The sample holds many counts of this clonotype. The genes are TRBV15 and TRBJ2-7; D remains ambiguous. Germline CDR1 and CDR2: LNHNV and YYDKDF (reference sequence). This CDR3 region has 16 residues. The V gene lost 0 bases and the J gene lost 2 bases, with 14 bases spanning the gap. CDR3 protein: CATSREIGNRAYEQYF. The CDR3 nucleotides are TGTGCCACCAGCAGAGAGATAGGGAACAGAGCCTACGAGCAGTACTTC.

This clonotype has ten or more counts. This rearrangement joins TRBV11-2 to TRBJ2-3, with no clear D. The germline V gene has CDR1 SGHAT and CDR2 FQNNGV. CDR3 length equals 17 residues. Trimming removed 2 bases at V and 7 bases at J, with 22 bases between. CDR3 region: CASSLSVPVLNVNTQYF. The CDR3 bases are TGTGCCAGCAGCTTAAGTGTACCAGTCCTCAATGTTAATACGCAGTATTTT. The full variable domain, with the rest looked up from reference TRBV11-2 and TRBJ2-3, is EAGVAQSPRYKIIEKRQSVAFWCNPISGHATLYWYQQILGQGPKLLIQFQNNGVVDDSQLPKDRFSAERLKGVDSTLKIQPAKLEDSAVYLCASSLSVPVLNVNTQYFGPGTRLTVL.

This clonotype was recorded at least ten times. V gene TRBV5-1 combines with J gene TRBJ2-5; TRBD2 matches at 7 bases. The CDR3 has 14 amino acids. Germline V gene data show CDR1 as SGHRS and CDR2 as YFSETQ. V was clipped by 3 bases and J by 1 base; unmatched bases: 3. The CDR3 region is CASSWGGPQETQYF. The CDR3 DNA reads TGCGCCAGCAGCTGGGGGGGTCCCCAAGAGACCCAGTACTTC.

Notes on this clonotype: Possible read error: a much larger clone is one base away. The chain carries TRBV5-6 and TRBJ2-1; D is unclear. Germline CDR1 SGHDT, CDR2 YYEEEE. Trimming shortened V by 3 bases and J by 9 bases, and 13 bases separated the two germline ends. There are 13 residues in the CDR3. CDR3: CASSSISEVEQFF. In DNA form, the CDR3 reads TGTGCCAGCAGCTCCATATCGGAAGTTGAGCAGTTCTTC.

As concerns this clonotype: Since a much larger clone is just one base distant, this may be a read error. The genes are TRBV29-1 and TRBJ2-5; weak D call: TRBD1 (5 bases). V lost 5 bases and J 11 bases, leaving 24 bases between the germline ends. CDR1 and CDR2 (germline): SQVTM, ANQGSEA. The CDR3 spans 14 residues. CDR3 region: CSVTQGTGRNEQYF. CDR3 coding DNA: TGCAGCGTTACGCAGGGCACAGGTAGGAATGAGCAGTACTTC.

This clonotype was recorded at least ten times. The chain links TRBV9 to TRBJ2-7; perhaps TRBD1 as D (6 bases). The V gene's germline CDR1 is SGDLS and CDR2 YYNGEE. V gave up 3 bases and J gave up 0 bases, with 10 bases separating them. The CDR3 extends over 14 amino acids. CDR3 nucleotides: TGTGCCAGCAGCGAGACAGGCAGCTCCTACGAGCAGTACTTC. It is translated as CASSETGSSYEQYF. The whole variable domain, filled in from reference TRBV9 and TRBJ2-7, reads DSGVTQTPKHLITATGQRVTLRCSPRSGDLSVYWYQQSLDQGLQFLIQYYNGEERAKGNILERFSAQQFPDLHSELNLSSLELGDSALYFCASSETGSSYEQYFGPGTRLTVT.

This clonotype was counted many times. V is TRBV20-1 and J is TRBJ2-5; no clear D. Germline CDR1 and CDR2: DFQATT and SNEGSKA (reference sequence). The CDR3 loop spans 10 amino acids. Trimming removed 7 bases from V and 5 bases from J, with 8 bases in between. CDR3 DNA sequence: TGCAGTGTTATAGGCGAGACCCAGTACTTC. As protein: CSVIGETQYF.

This clonotype was seen ten or more times. This chain joins TRBV5-1 and TRBJ2-3; possibly TRBD1 or TRBD2 for D (5 bases each). The CDR3 consists of 15 residues. The germline gives CDR1 SGHRS, CDR2 YFSETQ. The V gene lost 0 bases and the J gene lost 1 base, with 9 bases spanning the gap. As DNA, the CDR3 is TGCGCCAGCAGCTTGGATGTGGGGGGCACAGATACGCAGTATTTT. Amino acid sequence: CASSLDVGGTDTQYF.